This record concerns one TCR beta chain sequence. Its cognate antigen is unknown. The data originate from a study of human T cells and chemical hapten exposure. Study-level information: How much TCR each sample yielded varied, mostly because pooled library volumes differed slightly.

Study conclusions and caveats: With DPC sensitization, TCRs exceeding 1 in 1000 frequency showed no change.

Noted time point: pre-sensitization, week 0. As to treatment: therapeutic diphenylcyclopropenone sensitization with weekly scalp DPC. The study extracted total RNA from unfractionated whole blood. Germline CDR1 SGHTA, CDR2 FQGNSA. The CDR3 sequence is 13 residues long. The junction had 1 base not matched to a gene; V was cut back by 4 bases and J by 5 bases. Source study methods: Samples contained a median of 95,638 TCRs, with a range of 23,224 to 690,600. One entry per CDR3 protein, called by TCRdb with MiXCR from the RACE reads. The V and J calls reflect TCRdb's pipeline rather than the authors' work. Of tens of thousands of distinct CDR3 sequences listed, 9.6% are singletons.

The TCR originated in a woman in her 30s with alopecia areata. Some clones in this sample may be carry-over from other donors' samples. This specimen consisted of whole blood, obtained in connection with sensitization to the hapten diphenylcyclopropenone (DPC). The rearrangement uses TRBV7-2 and TRBJ2-5; TRBD1 aligns across 10 bases. CDR3 protein: CASSWTGGETQYF. The CDR3 region has the DNA TGTGCCAGCAGCTGGACAGGGGGGGAGACCCAGTACTTC.